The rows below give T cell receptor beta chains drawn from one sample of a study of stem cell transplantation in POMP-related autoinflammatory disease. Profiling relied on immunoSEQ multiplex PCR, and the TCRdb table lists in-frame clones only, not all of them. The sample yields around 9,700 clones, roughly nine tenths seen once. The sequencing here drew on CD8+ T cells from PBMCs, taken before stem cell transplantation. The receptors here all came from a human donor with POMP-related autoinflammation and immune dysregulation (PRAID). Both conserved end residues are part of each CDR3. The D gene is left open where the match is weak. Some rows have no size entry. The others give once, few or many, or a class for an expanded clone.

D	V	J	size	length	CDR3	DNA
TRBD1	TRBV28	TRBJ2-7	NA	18	CASSPQGDSPIFSYEQYF	TGTGCCAGCAGTCCGCAAGGGGACAGCCCAATTTTTTCCTACGAGCAGTACTTC
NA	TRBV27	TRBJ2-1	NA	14	CASSLSPSYNEQFF	TGTGCCAGCAGTTTATCGCCCAGCTACAATGAGCAGTTCTTC
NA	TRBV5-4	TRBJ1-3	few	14	CASSFRESGNTIYF	TGTGCCAGCAGCTTTAGAGAGTCTGGAAACACCATATATTTT
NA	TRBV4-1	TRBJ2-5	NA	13	CASSQAGKETQYF	TGCGCCAGCAGCCAAGCGGGGAAAGAGACCCAGTACTTC
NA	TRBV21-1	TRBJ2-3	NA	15	CAIKHAGGLTDTQYF	TGTGCCATCAAACACGCGGGGGGGCTAACAGATACGCAGTATTTT
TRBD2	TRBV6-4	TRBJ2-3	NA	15	CARPLAGESTDTQYF	TGTGCCAGGCCCTTAGCGGGGGAGAGCACAGATACGCAGTATTTT
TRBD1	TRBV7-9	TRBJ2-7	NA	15	CASSPGTGALYEQYF	TGTGCCAGCAGCCCGGGGACAGGGGCCCTCTACGAGCAGTACTTC
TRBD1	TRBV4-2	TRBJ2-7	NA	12	CASLTGAVEQYF	TGTGCCAGCCTGACAGGGGCTGTCGAGCAGTACTTC
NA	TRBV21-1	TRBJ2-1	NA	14	CASTTGLSYNEQFF	TGTGCCAGCACAACAGGGCTCTCCTACAATGAGCAGTTCTTC
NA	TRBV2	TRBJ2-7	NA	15	CASSDPDRSSYEQYF	TGTGCCAGCAGTGATCCGGACAGAAGCTCCTACGAGCAGTACTTC
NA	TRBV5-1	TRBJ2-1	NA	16	CASSLALGLSYNEQFF	TGCGCCAGCAGCTTGGCCTTAGGACTGTCCTACAATGAGCAGTTCTTC
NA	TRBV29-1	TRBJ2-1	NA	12	CSVEDPGDEQFF	TGCAGCGTTGAAGATCCGGGGGATGAGCAGTTCTTC
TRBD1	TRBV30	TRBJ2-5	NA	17	CAWSTPDRGGYQETQYF	TGTGCCTGGAGTACACCCGACAGGGGTGGGTACCAAGAGACCCAGTACTTC
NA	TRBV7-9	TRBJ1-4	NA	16	CASSLWSGETNEKLFF	TGTGCCAGCAGCTTATGGAGCGGGGAAACTAATGAAAAACTGTTTTTT
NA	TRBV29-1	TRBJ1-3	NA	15	CSASGTRHSGNTIYF	TGCAGCGCCTCCGGGACACGCCACTCTGGAAACACCATATATTTT
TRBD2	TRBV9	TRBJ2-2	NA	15	CASSVYGGTTGELFF	TGTGCCAGCAGCGTATACGGGGGGACCACCGGGGAGCTGTTTTTT
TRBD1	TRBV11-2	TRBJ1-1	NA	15	CASSFVGTGNTEAFF	TGTGCCAGCAGCTTCGTCGGGACAGGGAACACTGAAGCTTTCTTT
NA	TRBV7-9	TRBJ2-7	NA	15	CASSLSRQGSYEQYF	TGTGCCAGCAGCTTGTCCAGGCAAGGCTCCTACGAGCAGTACTTC
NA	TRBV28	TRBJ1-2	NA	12	CASSLGQYGYTF	TGTGCCAGCAGTTTAGGTCAGTACGGCTACACCTTC
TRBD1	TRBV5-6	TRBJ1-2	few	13	CASSPLTGYGYTF	TGTGCCAGCAGCCCCCTGACAGGGTATGGCTACACCTTC
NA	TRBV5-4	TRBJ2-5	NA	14	CASSLWAVEETQYF	TGTGCCAGCAGCTTGTGGGCAGTGGAAGAGACCCAGTACTTC
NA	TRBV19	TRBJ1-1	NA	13	CASSIGRHTEAFF	TGTGCCAGTAGTATCGGGAGGCACACTGAAGCTTTCTTT
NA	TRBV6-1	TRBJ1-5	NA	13	CASSEDGDQPQHF	TGTGCCAGCAGTGAAGACGGGGATCAGCCCCAGCATTTT
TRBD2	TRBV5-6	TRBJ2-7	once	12	CASSGLAGTLYF	TGTGCCAGCAGCGGACTAGCGGGGACCCTGTACTTC
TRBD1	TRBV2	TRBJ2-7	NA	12	CAIGTGDYEQYF	TGTGCCATCGGGACAGGGGACTACGAGCAGTACTTC
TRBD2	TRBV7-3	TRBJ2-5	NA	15	CASSSTGGSAETQYF	TGTGCCAGCAGCTCAACGGGCGGGAGCGCGGAGACCCAGTACTTC
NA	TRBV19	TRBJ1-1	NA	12	CASSIGNTEAFF	TGTGCCAGTAGTATCGGGAACACTGAAGCTTTCTTT
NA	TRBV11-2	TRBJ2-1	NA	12	CASSSGDNEQFF	TGTGCCAGCAGCTCCGGGGACAATGAGCAGTTCTTC
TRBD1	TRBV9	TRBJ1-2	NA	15	CASSSPGQTAYGYTF	TGTGCCAGCAGCTCTCCGGGACAGACGGCTTATGGCTACACCTTC
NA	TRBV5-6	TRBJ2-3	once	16	CASSWSGTEVPDTQYF	TGTGCCAGCAGCTGGAGCGGGACAGAGGTCCCAGATACGCAGTATTTT
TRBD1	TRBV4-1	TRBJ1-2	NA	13	CASSQGQGAGYTF	TGCGCCAGCAGCCAAGGACAGGGGGCGGGCTACACCTTC
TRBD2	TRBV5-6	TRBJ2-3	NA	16	CASNPRGPGGSDTQYF	TGTGCCAGCAACCCCCGAGGACCGGGAGGGTCAGATACGCAGTATTTT
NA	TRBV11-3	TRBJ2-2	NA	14	CASSLVGGTGELFF	TGTGCCAGCAGCTTAGTTGGGGGAACCGGGGAGCTGTTTTTT
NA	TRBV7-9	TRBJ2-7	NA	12	CASSSTGYEQYF	TGTGCCAGCAGCTCAACAGGTTACGAGCAGTACTTC
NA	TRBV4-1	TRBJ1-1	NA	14	CASSQFLFNTEAFF	TGCGCCAGCAGCCAGTTTTTATTTAACACTGAAGCTTTCTTT
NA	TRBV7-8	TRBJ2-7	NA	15	CASSLVGLRPYEQYF	TGTGCCAGCAGCTTGGTGGGACTCAGACCGTACGAGCAGTACTTC